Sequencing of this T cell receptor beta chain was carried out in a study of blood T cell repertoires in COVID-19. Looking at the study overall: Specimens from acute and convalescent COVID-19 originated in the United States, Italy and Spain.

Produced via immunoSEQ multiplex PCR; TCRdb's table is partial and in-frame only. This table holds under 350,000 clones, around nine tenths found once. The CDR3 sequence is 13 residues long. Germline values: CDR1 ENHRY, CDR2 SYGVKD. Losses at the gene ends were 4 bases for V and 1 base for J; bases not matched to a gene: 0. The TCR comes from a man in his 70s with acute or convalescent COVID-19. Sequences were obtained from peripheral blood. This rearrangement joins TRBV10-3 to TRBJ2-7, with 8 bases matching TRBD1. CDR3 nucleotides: TGTGCCATCAGTGGACAGGGGTCCTACGAGCAGTACTTC. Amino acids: CAISGQGSYEQYF.